The source of this TCR beta chain is a study of beta chain features in type 1 diabetes. For the study at large: Patients were similar to healthy donors in age and gender (as well as in cell yields). Study results and caveats: Because the template was cDNA, high-expressing cells might be over-represented. Moderately but significantly shorter TCRB CDR3s were found in Type 1 diabetes patients in all four CD4+ subsets.

CD4+ naive, central memory, regulatory and stem cell-like memory subsets were isolated by sorting on CD45RO/CCR7/CD25/CD127/CD95/CD27. This clone was detected only once. What it binds is not known. Every bit of the isolated RNA underwent reverse transcription, so sequencing read expressed TCRB transcripts. Roughly 3.4 million reads per sample on average were obtained from naive, central memory and regulatory T cell samples. The repertoire was sequenced with immunoSEQ multiplex PCR; TCRdb's copy has only in-frame clones and lacks some. This sample has about 28,000 clones, with less than 65% found just once. The specimen sequenced was Tregs from blood. This receptor was taken from a woman between 25 and 40 years old with type 1 diabetes.

The CDR3 loop reads CASSQDRSPNGYTF. The CDR3 region has the DNA TGTGCCAGCAGCCAAGACAGGTCCCCCAATGGCTACACCTTC. This chain links TRBV5-6 with TRBJ1-2, with TRBD1 as a possible D gene (6 bases). The germline gives CDR1 SGHDT, CDR2 YYEEEE. Trimming pared 4 bases from V and 6 bases from J, leaving 16 bases between. The length of the CDR3 is 14 residues.